The entry below gives a single T cell receptor (beta chain) sequence along with its context. These data originate in a study of T cell changes during pregnancy in multiple sclerosis. The method was immunoSEQ multiplex PCR; TCRdb's version includes in-frame clones alone and lacks a portion of them. The sample has 45,000 to 55,000 clones, about nine tenths seen once. The clonotype was recovered from a female donor with multiple sclerosis, enrolled in a pregnancy study. The sequences come from CD4+ T cells from peripheral blood mononuclear cells, collected after pregnancy.

CDR3 DNA: TGCGCCAGCAGCCAAGACCTCTCTAGCGGGAGAACCGGGGAGCTGTTTTTT. As protein: CASSQDLSSGRTGELFF. J is TRBJ2-2 and V is TRBV4-3, with 10 positions matching TRBD2. Germline V gene data show CDR1 as LGHNA and CDR2 as YSLEER. Trimming cost V 0 bases and J 5 bases; bases outside gene matches: 6. This CDR3 is built from 17 residues.